The 32 T cell receptor beta chains below come from one sample, sequenced in a study of identical twins. Using its own MiXCR run on the 5' RACE reads, TCRdb lists one record per CDR3 protein. Of 450,000 or so distinct CDR3 sequences detected, about 14% appear once; the ten largest clones hold approximately 0.52%. The same specimen was also included in a second study, on yellow fever vaccine responses in identical twins.

Sequencing was done on a sample of CD4+ T cells sorted from blood. Receptors were obtained from a woman between 18 and 30 years old in good health.

The CDR3 sequence is CSAIGLGGRVADTSTDTQYF. As DNA, the CDR3 is TGCAGTGCTATAGGCCTTGGGGGGCGCGTGGCCGACACTAGCACAGATACGCAGTATTTT. J is TRBJ2-3 and V is TRBV20-1, with D possibly being TRBD1 or TRBD2 (6 bases each). V was clipped by 4 bases and J by 0 bases, with 29 bases between them. Germline lookup yields CDR1 DFQATT and CDR2 SNEGSKA (reference sequence). The CDR3 has 20 amino acids.

Only a few counts were recorded for this clonotype. The CDR3 loop is CAWSVNSQETQYF. CDR3 nucleotides: TGTGCCTGGAGTGTAAACAGCCAAGAGACCCAGTACTTC. The J gene is TRBJ2-5, the V gene TRBV30; D remains unclear. Trimming took off 0 bases at V and 1 base at J, with 6 bases between the two ends. Germline V gives CDR1 GTSNPN, CDR2 SVGIG (reference sequence). CDR3 size: 13 residues.

The chain employs TRBV7-2 and TRBJ2-1; 8 bases agree with TRBD2. Losses at the gene ends were 11 bases for V and 2 bases for J; bases not matched to a gene: 8. The germline V gene has CDR1 SGHTA and CDR2 FQGNSA. CDR3 length equals 14 residues. The DNA of the CDR3 is TGTGCCGTAGTCGTGGGACTAGCCTACAATGAGCAGTTCTTC. It is translated as CAVVVGLAYNEQFF. Based on the CDR3 plus reference TRBV7-2 and TRBJ2-1, the full variable domain is GAGVSQSPSNKVTEKGKDVELRCDPISGHTALYWYRQSLGQGLEFLIYFQGNSAPDKSGLPSDRFSAERTGGSVSTLTIQRTQQEDSAVYLCAVVVGLAYNEQFFGPGTRLTVL.

This clonotype was recorded a few times. The rearrangement joins TRBV20-1 to TRBJ2-7, with 10 bases identical to TRBD2. CDR1 and CDR2 from the germline V gene are DFQATT and SNEGSKA (reference sequence). The CDR3 covers 15 residues. V was clipped by 0 bases and J by 4 bases; unmatched bases: 6. The CDR3 protein is CSARDSGRAFYEQYF. DNA for the CDR3: TGCAGTGCTAGAGACAGCGGGAGGGCCTTTTACGAGCAGTACTTC.

CDR3 sequence reads: CASSADRGNQPQHF. In DNA, the CDR3 is TGTGCCAGCAGTGCCGACAGGGGCAATCAGCCCCAGCATTTT. V and J are TRBV6-1 and TRBJ1-5; 7 bases line up with TRBD1. This CDR3 spans 14 amino acids. V shed 4 bases, J shed 2 bases, and the junction held 2 bases outside the gene matches. CDR1 and CDR2 (germline): MNHNS, SASEGT.

This clonotype turned up a few times. The rearrangement joins TRBV20-1 to TRBJ2-3; 10 bases agree with TRBD2. V was clipped by 2 bases and J by 5 bases; unmatched bases: 13. Germline V CDR1 and CDR2: DFQATT, SNEGSKA (reference sequence). The CDR3 is 17 amino acids. This CDR3 reads CSARSGRAWGGLDTQYF. The CDR3 DNA follows: TGCAGTGCTAGAAGCGGGAGGGCCTGGGGGGGGCTAGATACGCAGTATTTT.

The V gene is TRBV4-3, the J gene TRBJ2-5, with TRBD2 identical over 10 bases. Germline V lookup: CDR1 LGHNA, CDR2 YSLEER. The V gene end was trimmed by 0 bases and the J gene end by 5 bases; junction bases not matched to a gene: 9. The CDR3 is 17 residues long. The chain's CDR3 is CASSQDYGASGSETQYF. CDR3 in DNA: TGCGCCAGCAGCCAAGATTACGGTGCTAGCGGGAGCGAGACCCAGTACTTC.

A few counts support this clonotype. CDR3 in amino acids: CASSIGDGDEQYF. CDR3 coding DNA: TGTGCCAGTAGTATAGGGGACGGTGACGAGCAGTACTTC. This chain links TRBV19 with TRBJ2-7, with D perhaps given as TRBD1 or TRBD2 (5 bases each). Germline values: CDR1 LNHDA, CDR2 SQIVND (reference sequence). Trimming took 1 base from V and 5 from J, leaving 9 bases between them. This CDR3 has 13 residues.

This chain joins TRBV7-6 and TRBJ1-6; 9 bases are shared with TRBD1. CDR1 is SGHVS, CDR2 FNYEAQ, per germline. V lost 4 bases to trimming and J lost 7 bases; unmatched junction nucleotides: 5. The length of the CDR3 is 15 residues. Written as DNA, the CDR3 is TGTGCCAGCAGCTCGGACAGGGGTGGGAATTCACCCCTCCACTTT. Translation: CASSSDRGGNSPLHF.

The chain joins TRBV20-1 to TRBJ2-7, with D perhaps TRBD1 (5 bases). Germline V gene sequence: CDR1 DFQATT, CDR2 SNEGSKA (reference sequence). This CDR3 spans 13 amino acids. V was pared by 0 bases and J by 2 bases, with 8 bases between. The CDR3 DNA reads TGCAGTGCTAGAGATAAGGGGACCTACGAGCAGTACTTC. Translating gives CSARDKGTYEQYF.

The table lists this clonotype with a few counts. V is TRBV24-1 and J is TRBJ2-1; D call uncertain. V shed 3 bases and J shed 7 bases, with 9 bases lying between them. This CDR3 region has 13 residues. Per germline, CDR1 KGHDR and CDR2 SFDVKD. The CDR3 is CATSDRLGNEQFF. CDR3 bases: TGTGCCACCAGTGATCGGCTAGGGAATGAGCAGTTCTTC.

This clonotype was recorded at least ten times. The chain recombines TRBV7-2 with TRBJ2-5, with 7 bases that match TRBD1. CDR1 is SGHTA and CDR2 is FQGNSA in the germline V gene. After removal of 8 bases from V and 3 bases from J, the junction contained 9 bases not matched to a gene. The CDR3 totals 14 residues. The CDR3 here is CASGRFGTEETQYF. CDR3 coding DNA: TGTGCCAGCGGACGATTCGGGACAGAAGAGACCCAGTACTTC.

This clonotype was seen repeatedly, ten times or more. The chain has TRBV27 and TRBJ1-2; TRBD1 matches 11 bases. Germline loops: CDR1 MNHEY, CDR2 SMNVEV (reference sequence). V was pared by 2 bases and J by 4 bases, with 3 bases of the junction left unmatched. The CDR3 has 15 amino acids. The DNA of the CDR3 is TGTGCCAGCAGTTTACGGACAGGGGGCTTCTATGGCTACACCTTC. It specifies CASSLRTGGFYGYTF.

The chain couples TRBV3-1 to TRBJ1-2; no definite D call. The CDR3 sequence is 14 residues long. Germline assignment: CDR1 LGHDT and CDR2 YNNKEL (reference sequence). Trimming took 3 bases from V and 4 from J, leaving 12 bases between them. The CDR3 spells CASSQTRPGYGYTF. CDR3 DNA: TGTGCCAGCAGCCAGACACGGCCTGGCTATGGCTACACCTTC.

In this sample, this clonotype turned up a few times. This chain joins TRBV7-2 and TRBJ2-2, with 7 bases lining up with TRBD1. CDR1 is SGHTA and CDR2 is FQGNSA in the germline V gene. CDR3 length: 16 residues. After removal of 0 bases from V and 5 bases from J, the junction contained 6 bases not matched to a gene. CDR3 region: CASSLALRTGTGELFF. CDR3 sequence (DNA): TGTGCCAGCAGCTTAGCGCTTCGGACAGGAACCGGGGAGCTGTTTTTT.

There are a few counts of this clonotype. The chain combines TRBV28 with TRBJ1-5, with 8 bases matching TRBD1. The trim removed 7 bases at V and 5 bases at J, leaving 10 bases unmatched. This CDR3 comprises 15 residues. The germline gives CDR1 MDHEN, CDR2 SYDVKM. The DNA of the CDR3 is TGTGCCAGCACCCAAGCGGACAGGGCCTATCAGCCCCAGCATTTT. Its translation is CASTQADRAYQPQHF.

This chain uses TRBV7-9 with TRBJ2-7, with D possibly TRBD1 on 6 matching bases. The CDR3 has 12 amino acids. Germline V CDR1 and CDR2: SEHNR, FQNEAQ (reference sequence). The V and J ends lost 5 bases and 5 bases respectively, with 10 bases between them. The CDR3 sequence: CASSVQGHEQYF. In DNA form, the CDR3 reads TGTGCCAGCAGCGTACAGGGCCACGAGCAGTACTTC.

The gene calls are TRBV5-1 and TRBJ2-2; 9 nucleotides line up with TRBD2. The CDR3 consists of 17 residues. The junction had 8 bases not matched to a gene; V was cut back by 0 bases and J by 5 bases. Germline assignment: CDR1 SGHRS and CDR2 YFSETQ. The CDR3 region has the DNA TGCGCCAGCAGCTTGGCTGCGGGAGGGCGACGAACCGGGGAGCTGTTTTTT. This translates into CASSLAAGGRRTGELFF.

This clonotype was seen many times. The gene calls are TRBV4-2 and TRBJ1-5; no firm D call. Trimming cost V 0 bases and J 8 bases, with 11 bases left between them. Germline CDR1 and CDR2: LGHNA and YNFKEQ. The CDR3 runs 14 residues. As DNA, the CDR3 is TGTGCCAGCAGCCAAGATAGCGTCGTCGAGCCCCAGCATTTT. Its translation is CASSQDSVVEPQHF.

V gene TRBV4-3 combines with J gene TRBJ2-1, with 8 bases aligning to TRBD1. Germline trimming cut 1 base from V and 10 bases from J; bases unmatched to any gene: 6. Per germline, CDR1 LGHNA and CDR2 YSLEER. This CDR3 region has 14 residues. The DNA for the CDR3 is TGCGCCAGCAGCCAAGGACAGGGGCAGGGGGAGCAGTTCTTC. As protein: CASSQGQGQGEQFF.

This clonotype appeared many times. This chain joins TRBV4-2 and TRBJ2-1; D is unresolved. The length of the CDR3 is 15 residues. V lost 0 bases, J lost 6 bases, and 12 bases lay in between. The V gene's germline CDR1 is LGHNA and CDR2 YNFKEQ. The CDR3, as DNA: TGTGCCAGCAGCCAAGAGGTGTTGAGACCCAATGAGCAGTTCTTC. Its translation: CASSQEVLRPNEQFF.

This clonotype came up many times. V and J are TRBV5-1 and TRBJ2-2; tentatively, D is TRBD1 or TRBD2 (5 bases each). Germline V gene data show CDR1 as SGHRS and CDR2 as YFSETQ. Trimming pared 0 bases from V and 6 bases from J, leaving 24 bases between. The CDR3 has 19 residues. The CDR3 DNA sequence: TGCGCCAGCAGCTTGGCGGGACCCGTTTCACCCCTTAACGCCGGGGAGCTGTTTTTT. This sequence encodes CASSLAGPVSPLNAGELFF.

The chain uses TRBV7-8 and TRBJ2-5, with 10 bases lining up with TRBD2. CDR1 and CDR2 (germline): SGHVS, FQNEAQ. J was trimmed by 5 bases and V by 1 base; bases with no gene match: 4. This CDR3 contains 15 residues. The CDR3 bases are TGTGCCAGCAGCTTAGACAGCGGGGGGGCGGAGACCCAGTACTTC. Its translation: CASSLDSGGAETQYF. The whole variable domain, filled in from reference TRBV7-8 and TRBJ2-5, reads GAGVSQSPRYKVAKRGQDVALRCDPISGHVSLFWYQQALGQGPEFLTYFQNEAQLDKSGLPSDRFFAERPEGSVSTLKIQRTQQEDSAVYLCASSLDSGGAETQYFGPGTRLLVL.

The chain has TRBV2 and TRBJ2-7; 13 positions match TRBD2. J lost 5 bases, V lost 7 bases, and 5 bases had no gene match. The germline V gene encodes CDR1 SNHLY and CDR2 FYNNEI. This CDR3 is 14 amino acids long. CDR3 region: CASNGGLAGNEQYF. For the CDR3, the DNA is TGTGCCAGCAATGGGGGACTAGCGGGAAACGAGCAGTACTTC.

This clonotype has just a few counts. This chain links TRBV7-2 with TRBJ2-6, with D perhaps TRBD1 (5 bases). The V end was cut by 4 bases, the J end by 4 bases, with 17 bases between. The CDR3 contains 17 residues. Per the germline V gene, CDR1 is SGHTA and CDR2 is FQGNSA. CDR3 in amino acids: CASSSQTRGFGANVLTF. In nucleotides, the CDR3 is TGTGCCAGCAGCTCCCAGACAAGGGGCTTCGGGGCCAACGTCCTGACTTTC.

This rearrangement joins TRBV6-5 to TRBJ2-1, with a tentative D call TRBD2 (5 bases). Trimming stripped 0 bases from V and 7 bases from J, with 13 bases between. This CDR3 contains 15 residues. Germline CDR1 reads MNHEY; CDR2 reads SVGAGI. The CDR3 loop is CASSYSFSSGNEQFF. In DNA, the CDR3 is TGTGCCAGCAGTTACTCGTTTTCCTCGGGGAATGAGCAGTTCTTC.

The rearrangement uses TRBV7-2 and TRBJ2-2, with TRBD2 matching over 12 bases. The V gene's germline CDR1 is SGHTA and CDR2 FQGNSA. V was pared by 5 bases and J by 7 bases, with 8 bases of the junction left unmatched. The CDR3 runs 16 residues. CDR3 in amino acids: CASSPRTSGTNGELFF. In DNA form, the CDR3 reads TGTGCCAGCAGCCCCCGGACTAGCGGGACAAACGGGGAGCTGTTTTTT. Based on the CDR3 plus reference TRBV7-2 and TRBJ2-2, the full variable domain is GAGVSQSPSNKVTEKGKDVELRCDPISGHTALYWYRQSLGQGLEFLIYFQGNSAPDKSGLPSDRFSAERTGGSVSTLTIQRTQQEDSAVYLCASSPRTSGTNGELFFGEGSRLTVL.

This clonotype was observed a few times. The CDR3 is CASSFPSSGGSTDTQYF. Here the CDR3 DNA reads TGTGCCAGCAGTTTCCCCTCTAGCGGGGGCAGCACAGATACGCAGTATTTT. The rearrangement joins TRBV7-2 to TRBJ2-3; 10 positions match TRBD2. In germline, CDR1 is SGHTA, CDR2 FQGNSA. V lost 6 bases to trimming and J lost 0 bases; unmatched junction nucleotides: 9. The CDR3 has 17 amino acids.

This clonotype was recorded a few times. The rearrangement uses TRBV28 and TRBJ2-1; 12 bases map to TRBD1. Germline V lookup: CDR1 MDHEN, CDR2 SYDVKM. The V and J ends lost 6 bases and 6 bases, in that order; junction bases with no gene match: 6. The CDR3 spans 15 residues. The CDR3 nucleotides are TGTGCCAGCAGACCCGGGACAGGGGGCCTCAATGAGCAGTTCTTC. Protein: CASRPGTGGLNEQFF. Together with reference TRBV28 and TRBJ2-1, the CDR3 gives the full variable domain: DVKVTQSSRYLVKRTGEKVFLECVQDMDHENMFWYRQDPGLGLRLIYFSYDVKMKEKGDIPEGYSVSREKKERFSLILESASTNQTSMYLCASRPGTGGLNEQFFGPGTRLTVL.

The chain couples TRBV20-1 to TRBJ1-1; tentative D call: TRBD1 (5 bases). CDR3 length: 17 residues. Per the germline V gene, CDR1 is DFQATT and CDR2 is SNEGSKA (reference sequence). V lost 3 bases and J 1 base, leaving 21 bases between the germline ends. CDR3: CSARLAPVQGQNTEAFF. For the CDR3, the DNA is TGCAGTGCTAGGTTGGCGCCGGTCCAGGGCCAGAACACTGAAGCTTTCTTT.

The V call is TRBV5-1, the J call TRBJ1-1; TRBD1 agrees at 11 bases. The length of the CDR3 is 15 residues. V trimming: 4 bases; J trimming: 1 base; junction bases outside the gene matches: 3. The germline CDR1 and CDR2 sequences are SGHRS and YFSETQ. CDR3 in DNA: TGCGCCAGCAGCCGTGGACAGGGGGCGAACACTGAAGCTTTCTTT. Residues: CASSRGQGANTEAFF.

This chain joins TRBV20-1 and TRBJ2-7, with D unclear. The CDR3 runs to 13 residues. With 3 bases removed from V and 4 bases from J, the gap between germline ends came to 13 bases. CDR1 is DFQATT, CDR2 SNEGSKA, per germline (reference sequence). CDR3 nucleotide sequence: TGCAGTGCTAGTTCGGGCAGCAAATACGAGCAGTACTTC. Residues: CSASSGSKYEQYF.